This T cell receptor beta chain was retrieved from a study of T cells after yellow fever vaccination (dated 2019 in TCRdb). Regarding the complete study: Libraries from fractions with low cell numbers were prepared with the SMART-Seq v4 Ultra Low Input RNA kit. Bulk TCR alpha and beta repertoires were sequenced longitudinally to track T-cell clones before and after primary and booster YFV17D yellow fever vaccination. Bulk PBMC replicates and cell subsets were isolated from blood drawn at multiple timepoints before and after both primary and secondary immunization. Two healthy male donors, one aged 18 to 29 and one aged 30 to 39 years, were included in the cohort.

Reading the label with the study, this specimen's treatment or condition is: live attenuated yellow fever vaccine strain. At every blood-draw timepoint, two biological replicates of bulk PBMCs were collected. A standard Ficoll-Paque protocol was used to isolate PBMCs from peripheral blood. TriZol was used to extract RNA from bulk PBMCs, CD4 and CD8 fractions, and dextramer-positive and dextramer-negative fractions. TCR cDNA was synthesized by 5'RACE template switching, which introduced a universal primer site and unique molecular identifiers. Priming of cDNA synthesis was performed from both the TCR alpha and TCR beta constant segments. Libraries were amplified in two PCR steps, with sample barcodes and sequencing adapters added in the second step. Sequencing of the libraries was done on either Illumina HiSeq 2500 (2x100 bp) or NovaSeq (2x150 bp). Turning to the authors' computational methods: Demultiplexing of reads and collapsing into UMI consensus sequences were performed with MIGEC, and V(D)J alignment was carried out with MiXCR. Clonotypes responding to the vaccine were identified with edgeR on replicate PBMC samples, with the criteria of FDR below 0.01 and a log2 fold change above 5 up to day 15. CD4 or CD8 identity was assigned to each bulk clonotype according to whether the clonotype was present at higher abundance in the sequenced CD4 repertoire or the sequenced CD8 repertoire. The raw public data were reprocessed by TCRdb itself: fastp quality trimming at Q25, MiXCR clonotype calling, in-frame beta chains only. Merged by CDR3 protein, the rows form single entries marked with the most common genes and DNA. None of the V and J calls come from the authors' own analysis; TCRdb made them. The sample has 300,000 to 400,000 distinct CDR3 sequences on record, 8.7% of them singletons. The ten largest account for under 20% of the sample.

The CDR3 covers 13 residues, taking in both the cysteine and the phenylalanine. This entry keeps only the CDR3 DNA: 39 bases, framed from base 1. V lost 5 bases and J lost 9 bases; the stretch between them is 13 bases long. In the germline V gene, CDR1 corresponds to MDHEN and CDR2 to SYDVKM. Points on this clonotype: The target of this receptor is not known. Per-nucleotide qualities are absent, and no much larger clonotype sits a single base away.

The investigation overall reported the following: After the booster, most clones that had expanded after primary vaccination were detected again (approximately 96% of CD4 and roughly 86% of CD8), suggesting broad maintenance of memory. The secondary T-cell response was found to be weaker but faster than the primary response, with a peak reached on day 5 rather than on day 15. Because abundant contaminating clonotypes from the bulk population could be contained in FACS-sorted repertoires, computational filtering was required. A small share of clonotypes was detected in both CD4 and CD8 compartments, with the overlap likely arising from convergent recombination. Because the study included only two donors, the extent to which the findings can be generalized is limited.

The material sequenced was PBMCs, taken on the day of the first yellow fever vaccination. The clonotype comes from a man younger than 30 who received the YFV17D yellow fever vaccine. Recombination joined TRBV28 with TRBJ1-4; the D gene is perhaps TRBD1, from 6 matching bases. DNA sequence: TGTGCCAGCAGTCCTCCCGGACAGAAAAAACTGTTTTTT. Its translation reads: CASSPPGQKKLFF.